These 25 T cell receptor beta chains originate from one sample sequenced in a study of T cells in Graves' hyperthyroidism and ophthalmopathy. Amplified TCR beta CDR3 regions derived from RNA transcripts. During a first-round RT-PCR of the TCR CDR3, the HTBI primer set was used. TCRdb processed the multiplex PCR reads anew with MiXCR; each CDR3 protein has one entry. The sample holds hundreds of thousands of distinct CDR3 sequences, roughly 40% seen once. The sequenced sample was blood. Receptor source: a man aged 18 to 29 with Graves' hyperthyroidism.

This clonotype was observed at least ten times. V usage is TRBV19 and J usage is TRBJ1-2; D gene uncertain. In germline, CDR1 is LNHDA, CDR2 SQIVND (reference sequence). Trimming removed 6 bases at V and 4 bases at J, with 9 bases between. The CDR3 runs 12 residues. For the CDR3, the DNA is TGTGCCAGTAGATGGGGTGCCTATGGCTACACCTTC. This sequence encodes CASRWGAYGYTF.

V gene TRBV11-2 combines with J gene TRBJ2-7; D gene unclear. The J call may not be correct, given that the DNA end is closer to TRBJ2-1. This CDR3 region has 12 residues. CDR1 is SGHAT and CDR2 is FQNNGV in the germline V gene. In nucleotides, the CDR3 is TGTGCCAGCAGCTTAGTTGGCAATGAGCAGTTCTTC. Translated, it gives CASSLVGNEQFF.

This clonotype appeared once. One end of the junction does not line up with germline, which may come from a read error. The CDR3 sequence is CASSYGANVLAF. CDR3 DNA: TGTGCCAGCAGTTATGGGGCCAACGTCCTGGCTTTC. The chain is built from TRBV7-9 and TRBJ2-6; tentative D call: TRBD1 (5 bases). Germline V CDR1 and CDR2: SEHNR, FQNEAQ (reference sequence). The CDR3 totals 12 residues.

This clonotype was found a few times. V is TRBV10-1 and J is TRBJ2-2; the D call may be TRBD1 or TRBD2 (5 bases each). Germline-derived CDR1 and CDR2 are WNHNN and SYGVQD (reference sequence). V was trimmed by 5 bases and J by 6 bases, leaving 13 bases between them. The CDR3 runs 14 residues. CDR3 DNA: TGCGCCAGCAGTCCGAGTCTGGGGGCCGGGGAGCTGTTTTTT. Translation: CASSPSLGAGELFF.

As to this clonotype: At one end, the junction sequence differs from germline, possibly due to a read error. This chain uses TRBV20-1 with TRBJ1-2, with D possibly matching TRBD1 (5 bases). Per the germline V gene, CDR1 is DFQATT and CDR2 is SNEGSKA (reference sequence). The CDR3 extends over 12 amino acids. CDR3 region: CSASGGRSGGAF. The CDR3 coding sequence is TGCAGTGCTAGTGGGGGACGGTCCGGCGGAGCTTTC.

This clonotype was found many times. The chain recombines TRBV7-9 with TRBJ1-1, with D perhaps matching TRBD1 (5 bases). V was pared by 4 bases and J by 1 base, with 16 bases between. The CDR3 length is 16 residues. Germline values: CDR1 SEHNR, CDR2 FQNEAQ (reference sequence). The CDR3 DNA follows: TGTGCCAGCAGCTCCTCCCGCGGGGCTTGGAACACTGAAGCTTTCTTT. Its translation is CASSSSRGAWNTEAFF.

At least ten counts were recorded for this clonotype. This rearrangement joins TRBV29-1 to TRBJ2-7; 7 bases map to TRBD1. Trimming removed 7 bases from V and 1 base from J; junction bases left unmatched: 7. CDR1 SQVTM and CDR2 ANQGSEA come from the germline V gene. The CDR3 sequence is 13 residues long. In DNA, the CDR3 is TGCAGCGCTCAGGGGGTCGCGTCCTACGAGCAGTACTTC. It codes for CSAQGVASYEQYF.

A few counts support this clonotype. This sequence joins TRBV20-1 and TRBJ2-7, with TRBD2 matching over 7 bases. The CDR3 sequence is 14 residues long. The V gene end was trimmed by 0 bases and the J gene end by 7 bases; junction bases not matched to a gene: 9. CDR1 is DFQATT and CDR2 is SNEGSKA in the germline V gene (reference sequence). The CDR3 region has the DNA TGCAGTGCTAGAGATGATCTGGGAGGGATTGAGCAGTACTTC. It yields the protein CSARDDLGGIEQYF.

V is TRBV4-1 and J is TRBJ1-1; D gene unclear. V lost 0 bases and J 6 bases, leaving 11 bases between the germline ends. Germline loops: CDR1 MGHRA, CDR2 YSYEKL. CDR3 length equals 14 residues. CDR3 bases: TGCGCCAGCAGCCAAGAAAAATACGTCTCTGAAGCTTTCTTT. Protein sequence: CASSQEKYVSEAFF.

CDR3 sequence: CASSQVPIPGEGNEQYF. In DNA form, the CDR3 reads TGTGCCAGCAGCCAAGTCCCCATCCCAGGGGAGGGAAACGAGCAGTACTTC. The chain is built from TRBV7-3 and TRBJ2-7; TRBD2 might be the D (7 bases). Per the germline V gene, CDR1 is SGHTA and CDR2 is FQGTGA. V was trimmed by 5 bases and J by 5 bases, leaving 25 bases between them. CDR3 length equals 17 residues. The full variable domain, rest sourced from reference TRBV7-3 and TRBJ2-7, is GAGVSQTPSNKVTEKGKYVELRCDPISGHTALYWYRQSLGQGPEFLIYFQGTGAADDSGLPNDRFFAVRPEGSVSTLKIQRTERGDSAVYLCASSQVPIPGEGNEQYFGPGTRLTVT.

This clonotype has at least ten counts. The chain has TRBV19 and TRBJ2-2; 11 nucleotides align to TRBD2. Germline V CDR1 and CDR2: LNHDA, SQIVND (reference sequence). The CDR3 loop spans 14 amino acids. V shed 8 bases, J shed 5 bases, and the junction held 4 bases outside the gene matches. CDR3 sequence: CASCRLAGTGELFF. In DNA, the CDR3 is TGTGCCAGTTGCCGACTAGCGGGGACCGGGGAGCTGTTTTTT.

This clonotype was observed at least ten times. The V call is TRBV7-2, the J call TRBJ1-2; a possible D gene is TRBD1 (6 bases). The CDR3 is 14 amino acids. The V gene's germline CDR1 is SGHTA and CDR2 FQGNSA. The ends were cut back, 1 base at V and 2 bases at J, with 8 bases in the middle. CDR3 amino acids: CASSLVGGNYGYTF. In DNA form, the CDR3 reads TGTGCCAGCAGCTTAGTAGGGGGGAACTATGGCTACACCTTC. Together with reference TRBV7-2 and TRBJ1-2, the CDR3 gives the full variable domain: GAGVSQSPSNKVTEKGKDVELRCDPISGHTALYWYRQSLGQGLEFLIYFQGNSAPDKSGLPSDRFSAERTGGSVSTLTIQRTQQEDSAVYLCASSLVGGNYGYTFGSGTRLTVV.

This rearrangement joins TRBV2 to TRBJ1-6; TRBD1 is a possible D gene (5 bases). V was pared by 10 bases and J by 7 bases, with 11 bases between. CDR3 length: 12 amino acids. Germline CDR1 is SNHLY and CDR2 is FYNNEI. The CDR3 bases are TGTGCCATCGGGACGAAGAATTCACCCCTCCACTTT. This gives the protein CAIGTKNSPLHF.

This clonotype was seen repeatedly, ten times or more. The chain combines TRBV29-1 with TRBJ2-7; 8 nucleotides line up with TRBD1. V dropped 2 bases and J dropped 0; count of bases not matched to a gene: 6. CDR1 and CDR2 from the germline V gene are SQVTM and ANQGSEA. The CDR3 totals 15 residues. The CDR3: CSVELGQAFSYEQYF. The CDR3 coding sequence is TGCAGCGTTGAATTGGGACAGGCCTTCTCCTACGAGCAGTACTTC.

The V call is TRBV29-1, the J call TRBJ2-2, with 10 positions matching TRBD1. Germline CDR1 SQVTM, CDR2 ANQGSEA. This CDR3 region has 13 residues. Trimming took 3 bases from V and 7 from J; bases not matched to a gene: 2. CDR3 DNA sequence: TGCAGCGTTGATGACAGGGGGCTCGGGGAGCTGTTTTTT. This codes for CSVDDRGLGELFF.

This clonotype showed up just a few times. The chain couples TRBV12-5 to TRBJ1-6, with TRBD1 matching over 9 bases. This CDR3 spans 18 amino acids. J gave up 7 bases and V 2 bases, and 12 bases lay outside the gene matches. Looked up from germline, CDR1 is LGHNT and CDR2 is FRNRAP. This chain's CDR3 is CASGLTLGQGIGNSPLHF. CDR3 bases: TGTGCTAGTGGTTTGACCCTGGGACAGGGCATCGGAAATTCACCCCTCCACTTT.

The table lists this clonotype with many counts. The rearrangement joins TRBV7-9 to TRBJ1-4; possibly TRBD1 for D (6 bases). Germline lookup yields CDR1 SEHNR and CDR2 FQNEAQ (reference sequence). This CDR3 region has 15 residues. Trimming cost V 6 bases and J 5 bases, with 16 bases left between them. The CDR3 sequence: CASSQTGRSNEKLFF. DNA of the CDR3: TGTGCCAGCAGTCAAACAGGGAGATCGAATGAAAAACTGTTTTTT.

On this clonotype itself: This may stem from a read error, because a much larger clone lies one nucleotide away. This rearrangement joins TRBV7-7 to TRBJ2-5; D may be TRBD2 (6 bases). Germline values: CDR1 SSHAT, CDR2 FNYEAQ (reference sequence). This CDR3 has 15 residues. The CDR3 sequence is CASSYGLAQQETQYF. CDR3 in DNA: TGTGCTAGCAGCTACGGTCTAGCGCAACAAGAGACCCAGTACTTC.

This clonotype came up many times. The genes are TRBV2 and TRBJ1-5; D is ambiguous. This CDR3 is built from 13 residues. Germline V gene lookup returns CDR1 SNHLY and CDR2 FYNNEI. V was clipped by 5 bases and J by 0 bases, with 5 bases between them. The CDR3 spells CASSSSSNQPQHF. The DNA for the CDR3 is TGTGCCAGCAGTTCCAGTAGCAATCAGCCCCAGCATTTT.

The chain joins TRBV7-9 to TRBJ1-2, with a possible D match to TRBD1 (5 bases). Trimming stripped 5 bases from V and 6 bases from J, with 16 bases between. The CDR3 has 14 amino acids. Germline assignment: CDR1 SEHNR and CDR2 FQNEAQ (reference sequence). The CDR3 loop reads CASSTSRDADGYTF. The CDR3 DNA reads TGTGCCAGCAGCACCTCCAGGGACGCCGATGGCTACACCTTC.

This clonotype has just a few counts. This chain joins TRBV7-2 and TRBJ1-3; TRBD1 aligns across 7 bases. The V gene's germline CDR1 is SGHTA and CDR2 FQGNSA. With V trimmed by 6 bases and J by 4 bases, 6 bases remained unmatched. CDR3 length equals 14 residues. The CDR3 bases are TGTGCCAGCAGTCTACAGGGGCAAGGAAACACCATATATTTT. As protein: CASSLQGQGNTIYF.

This clonotype was detected only a few times. The chain is built from TRBV9 and TRBJ1-1; possible D gene TRBD1, 5 bases. From germline, CDR1 is SGDLS and CDR2 YYNGEE. There are 14 residues in the CDR3. V was trimmed by 0 bases and J by 6 bases, leaving 12 bases between them. CDR3 DNA sequence: TGTGCCAGCAGCGTAGGGGGGGATGGGGCTGAAGCTTTCTTT. Protein: CASSVGGDGAEAFF.

The chain has TRBV25-1 and TRBJ2-2; 7 bases fit TRBD2. Looked up from germline, CDR1 is MGHDK and CDR2 is SYGVNS. J lost 3 bases, V lost 8 bases, and 12 bases had no gene match. The CDR3 totals 16 residues. CDR3 residues: CASSPGPTSDTGELFF. The CDR3 bases are TGTGCCAGCTCACCGGGCCCCACTAGCGACACCGGGGAGCTGTTTTTT. Looking up the rest from reference TRBV25-1 and TRBJ2-2 gives the full variable domain: EADIYQTPRYLVIGTGKKITLECSQTMGHDKMYWYQQDPGMELHLIHYSYGVNSTEKGDLSSESTVSRIRTEHFPLTLESARPSHTSQYLCASSPGPTSDTGELFFGEGSRLTVL.

The chain combines TRBV10-3 with TRBJ1-6; 8 nucleotides align to TRBD1. With V trimmed by 8 bases and J by 10 bases, 7 bases remained unmatched. The V gene's germline CDR1 is ENHRY and CDR2 SYGVKD. This CDR3 contains 13 residues. CDR3 sequence reads: CAIGQGSKSPLHF. CDR3 in DNA: TGTGCCATCGGACAGGGCAGCAAGTCACCCCTCCACTTT.

This clonotype was picked up many times. CDR3 amino acids: CATSRPSGVETQYF. The CDR3 bases are TGTGCCACCAGCAGGCCTAGCGGGGTTGAGACCCAGTACTTC. The rearrangement links TRBV15 to TRBJ2-5, with 9 bases fitting TRBD2. The CDR3 extends over 14 amino acids. Germline lookup yields CDR1 LNHNV and CDR2 YYDKDF (reference sequence). The J segment lost 5 bases and the V segment lost 3 bases, leaving 4 bases of the junction unmatched.